This entry describes one T cell receptor (beta chain). What it binds is unknown. Naive CD8 populations comprised CD45RO-negative cells positively selected for CCR7, excluding terminally differentiated effector memory CD45RA+ cells. Execution of the assay was at deep level. The repertoire was sequenced with immunoSEQ multiplex PCR; TCRdb's copy has only in-frame clones and lacks some. The sample has about 2.2 million clones; approximately 94% are singletons. This specimen comes from a study of shared clonotypes between healthy human individuals. The study's findings and limits: For naive CD4 cells, roughly 4.6% of clonotypes were shared across a handful of donors. Non-shared clonotypes showed lower generation probabilities than clonotypes common to all four donors. In general, naive subsets displayed greater estimated richness than memory subsets did.

V gave up 8 bases and J gave up 2 bases, with 10 bases separating them. There are 12 residues in the CDR3. Germline CDR1 and CDR2: MNHEY and SMNVEV (reference sequence). The chain couples TRBV27 to TRBJ2-7; the D is unclear. This receptor was obtained from a man aged 18-30 years in good health. Some clones in this sample may be carry-over from other donors' samples. The specimen sequenced was naive CD8+ T cells from PBMCs. CDR3 sequence (DNA): TGTGCCAGCGCAACAGCGACCTACGAGCAGTACTTC. It codes for CASATATYEQYF.